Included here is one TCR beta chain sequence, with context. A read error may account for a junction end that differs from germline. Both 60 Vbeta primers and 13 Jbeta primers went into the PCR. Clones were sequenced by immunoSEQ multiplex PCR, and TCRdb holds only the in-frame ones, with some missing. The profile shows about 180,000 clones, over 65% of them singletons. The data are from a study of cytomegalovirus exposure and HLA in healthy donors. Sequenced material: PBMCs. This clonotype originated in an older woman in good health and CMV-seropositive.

The CDR3 DNA sequence: TGTGCCAGCGGTGGGGAGCAGGGGGCTGCCAAAAACAGTCAGTACTTC. Protein sequence: CASGGEQGAAKNSQYF. V gene TRBV6-1 combines with J gene TRBJ2-4; the match to TRBD1 covers 8 bases. Germline assignment: CDR1 MNHNS and CDR2 SASEGT. The CDR3 is made up of 16 amino acids.